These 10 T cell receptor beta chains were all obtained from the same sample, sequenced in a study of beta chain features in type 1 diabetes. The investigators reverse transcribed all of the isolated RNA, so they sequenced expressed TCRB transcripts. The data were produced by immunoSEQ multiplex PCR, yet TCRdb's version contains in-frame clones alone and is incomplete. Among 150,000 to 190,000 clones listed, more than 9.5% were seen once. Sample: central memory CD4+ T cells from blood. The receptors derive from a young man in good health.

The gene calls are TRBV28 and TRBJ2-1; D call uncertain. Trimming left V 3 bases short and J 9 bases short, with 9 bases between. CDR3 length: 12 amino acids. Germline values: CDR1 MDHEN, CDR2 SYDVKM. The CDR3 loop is CASSLSLGEQFF. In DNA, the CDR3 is TGTGCCAGCAGTTTGTCATTGGGTGAGCAGTTCTTC.

The CDR3 coding sequence is TGTGCCAGCAGCTCAAATCCCCGGGACAGGGGATTCAATGAGCAGTTCTTC. It is translated as CASSSNPRDRGFNEQFF. The rearrangement links TRBV5-4 to TRBJ2-1; 10 nucleotides agree with TRBD1. CDR3 length: 17 amino acids. V was clipped by 3 bases and J by 6 bases; unmatched bases: 12. Germline CDR1 and CDR2: SGHNT and YYREEE (reference sequence).

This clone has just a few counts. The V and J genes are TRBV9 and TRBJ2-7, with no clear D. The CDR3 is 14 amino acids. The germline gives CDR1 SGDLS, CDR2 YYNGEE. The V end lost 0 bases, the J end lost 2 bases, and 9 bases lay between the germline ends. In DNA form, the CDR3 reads TGTGCCAGCAGCGTAGCTAACAGACCCTACGAGCAGTACTTC. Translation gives CASSVANRPYEQYF. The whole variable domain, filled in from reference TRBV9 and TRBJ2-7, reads DSGVTQTPKHLITATGQRVTLRCSPRSGDLSVYWYQQSLDQGLQFLIQYYNGEERAKGNILERFSAQQFPDLHSELNLSSLELGDSALYFCASSVANRPYEQYFGPGTRLTVT.

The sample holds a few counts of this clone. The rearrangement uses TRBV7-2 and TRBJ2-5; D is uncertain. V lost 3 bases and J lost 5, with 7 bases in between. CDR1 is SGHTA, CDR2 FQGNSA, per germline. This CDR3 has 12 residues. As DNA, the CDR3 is TGTGCCAGCAGCTTTAACGGGGAGACCCAGTACTTC. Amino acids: CASSFNGETQYF.

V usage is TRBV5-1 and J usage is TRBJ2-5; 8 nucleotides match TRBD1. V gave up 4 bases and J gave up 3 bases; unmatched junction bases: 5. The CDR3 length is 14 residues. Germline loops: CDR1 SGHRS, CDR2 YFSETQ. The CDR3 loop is CASSLDRGEETQYF. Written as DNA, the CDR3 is TGCGCCAGCAGCCTTGACAGGGGCGAAGAGACCCAGTACTTC.

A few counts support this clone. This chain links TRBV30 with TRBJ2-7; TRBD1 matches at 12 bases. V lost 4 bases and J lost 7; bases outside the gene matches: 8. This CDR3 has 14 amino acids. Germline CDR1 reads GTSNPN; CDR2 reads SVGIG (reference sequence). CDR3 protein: CAWTRDRGLEEQYF. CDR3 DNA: TGTGCCTGGACCCGGGACAGGGGGCTTGAAGAGCAGTACTTC.

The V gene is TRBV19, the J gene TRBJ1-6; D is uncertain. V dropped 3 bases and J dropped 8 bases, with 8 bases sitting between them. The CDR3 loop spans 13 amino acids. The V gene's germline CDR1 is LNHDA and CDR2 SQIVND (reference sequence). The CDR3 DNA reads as TGTGCCAGTAGTATTCTCGGGGATTCACCCCTCCACTTT. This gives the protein CASSILGDSPLHF.

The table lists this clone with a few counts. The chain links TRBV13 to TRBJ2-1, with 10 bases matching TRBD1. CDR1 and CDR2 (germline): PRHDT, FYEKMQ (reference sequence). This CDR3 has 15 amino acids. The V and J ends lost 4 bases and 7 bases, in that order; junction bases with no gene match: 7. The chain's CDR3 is CASSSPGQGFNEQFF. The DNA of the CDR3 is TGTGCCAGCAGCTCCCCGGGACAGGGGTTTAATGAGCAGTTCTTC.

The DNA of the CDR3 is TGTGCCAGCAGCCAAGACGGGCAAGATAATCAGCCCCAGCATTTT. This gives the protein CASSQDGQDNQPQHF. The chain uses TRBV7-2 and TRBJ1-5, with D uncertain. The CDR3 extends over 15 amino acids. The germline V gene encodes CDR1 SGHTA and CDR2 FQGNSA. V was clipped by 5 bases and J by 4 bases, with 15 bases between them.

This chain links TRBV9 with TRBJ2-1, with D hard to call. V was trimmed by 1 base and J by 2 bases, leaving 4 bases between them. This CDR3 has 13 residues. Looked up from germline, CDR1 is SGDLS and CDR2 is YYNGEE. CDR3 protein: CASSVTTYNEQFF. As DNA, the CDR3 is TGTGCCAGCAGCGTAACGACCTACAATGAGCAGTTCTTC.